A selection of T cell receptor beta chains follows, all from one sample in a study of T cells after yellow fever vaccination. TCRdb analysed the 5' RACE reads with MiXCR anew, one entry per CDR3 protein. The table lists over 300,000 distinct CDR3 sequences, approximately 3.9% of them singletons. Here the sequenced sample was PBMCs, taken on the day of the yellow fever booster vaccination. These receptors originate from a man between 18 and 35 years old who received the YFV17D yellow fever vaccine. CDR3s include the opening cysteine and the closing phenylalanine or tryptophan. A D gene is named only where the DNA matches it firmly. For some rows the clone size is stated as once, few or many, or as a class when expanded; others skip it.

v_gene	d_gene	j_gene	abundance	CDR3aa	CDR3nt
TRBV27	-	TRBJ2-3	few	CASSLSNRVPSTDTQYF	TGTGCCAGCAGTTTATCAAACAGGGTCCCTAGCACAGATACGCAGTATTTT
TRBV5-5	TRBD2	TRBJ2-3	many	CASSLALAGGIDTQYF	TGTGCCAGCAGCTTGGCCCTAGCGGGGGGAATAGATACGCAGTATTTT
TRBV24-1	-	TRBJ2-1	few	CATSDLFRDEQFF	TGTGCCACCAGTGATTTATTCAGGGATGAGCAGTTCTTC
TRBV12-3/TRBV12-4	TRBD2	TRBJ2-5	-	CASSTSGGAKTQYF	TGTGCCAGCAGTACTAGCGGGGGGGCAAAGACCCAGTACTTC
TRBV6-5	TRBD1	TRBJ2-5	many	CASSYSMGQLLETQYF	TGTGCCAGCAGTTACTCGATGGGACAGCTACTAGAGACCCAGTACTTC
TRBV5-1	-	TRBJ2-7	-	CASSLHSPYEQYF	TGCGCCAGCAGCTTGCACTCGCCGTACGAGCAGTACTTC
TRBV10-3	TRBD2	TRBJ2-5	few	CATLPLVGGKETQYF	TGTGCCACGTTGCCCCTAGTGGGGGGGAAAGAGACCCAGTACTTC
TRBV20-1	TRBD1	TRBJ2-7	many	CSARDAGQGTLAGQYF	TGCAGTGCTAGAGATGCCGGACAGGGTACCCTTGCAGGGCAGTACTTC
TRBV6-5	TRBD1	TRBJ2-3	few	CASSYSNRGGTDTQYF	TGTGCCAGCAGTTACTCGAACAGGGGGGGCACAGATACGCAGTATTTT
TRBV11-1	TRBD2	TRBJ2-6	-	CASRSGAGGSGANVLTF	TGTGCCAGCAGGTCCGGGGCGGGGGGCTCTGGGGCCAACGTCCTGACTTTC
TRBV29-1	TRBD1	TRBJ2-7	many	CSGGQVYEQYF	TGCAGCGGGGGACAGGTCTACGAGCAGTACTTC
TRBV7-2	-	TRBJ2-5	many	CASSSQVGQETQYF	TGTGCCAGCAGCAGCCAGGTGGGGCAAGAGACCCAGTACTTC
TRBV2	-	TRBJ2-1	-	CASQETSYNEQFF	TGTGCCAGCCAAGAAACCTCCTACAATGAGCAGTTCTTC
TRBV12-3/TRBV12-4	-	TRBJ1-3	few	CASTTDTVGYF	TGTGCCAGCACCACGGACACCGTAGGATATTTT
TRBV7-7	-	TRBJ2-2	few	CASSLGVRSTGELFF	TGTGCTAGCAGCTTAGGAGTCAGAAGCACCGGGGAGCTGTTTTTT
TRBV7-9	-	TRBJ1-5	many	CASSPTETGQPQHF	TGTGCCAGCAGCCCGACCGAAACCGGGCAGCCCCAGCATTTT
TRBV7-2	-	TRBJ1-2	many	CASSFVEGTNYGYTF	TGTGCCAGCAGCTTCGTGGAGGGAACTAACTATGGCTACACCTTC
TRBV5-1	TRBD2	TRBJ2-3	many	CASSPGTSGASTDTQYF	TGCGCCAGCAGCCCAGGGACTAGCGGGGCTTCCACAGATACGCAGTATTTT
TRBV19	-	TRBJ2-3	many	CASSLGQPTDTQYF	TGTGCCAGTAGTCTTGGACAGCCCACAGATACGCAGTATTTT
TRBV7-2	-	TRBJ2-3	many	CASSLYRDTQYF	TGTGCCAGCAGCTTGTACAGGGATACGCAGTATTTT
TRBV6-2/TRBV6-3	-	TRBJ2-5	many	CASSSVTVGETQYF	TGTGCCAGCAGTTCCGTAACGGTAGGGGAGACCCAGTACTTC
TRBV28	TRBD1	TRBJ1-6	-	CASRGWDRSPLHF	TGTGCCAGCAGGGGCTGGGACAGATCACCCCTCCACTTT
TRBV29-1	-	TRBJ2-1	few	CSVEEGIRGIRLF	TGCAGCGTTGAAGAAGGTATCCGGGGGATCCGGCTCTTC
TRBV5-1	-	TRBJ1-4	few	CASSLAGGLGNEKLFF	TGCGCCAGCAGCTTGGCCGGAGGGCTTGGTAATGAAAAACTGTTTTTT
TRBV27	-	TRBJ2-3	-	CASSLSPAGTQYF	TGTGCCAGCAGTTTGTCCCCAGCTGGGACGCAGTATTTT
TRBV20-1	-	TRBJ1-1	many	CSARGDMNTEAFF	TGCAGTGCTAGGGGGGACATGAACACTGAAGCTTTCTTT
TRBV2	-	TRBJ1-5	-	CASSEGGGWQPQHF	TGTGCCAGCAGTGAAGGGGGGGGGTGGCAGCCCCAGCATTTT
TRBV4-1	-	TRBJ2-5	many	CASSPEGASGQETQYF	TGCGCCAGCAGCCCCGAGGGGGCTAGCGGCCAAGAGACCCAGTACTTC
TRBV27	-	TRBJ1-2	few	CASYIEGIGYTF	TGTGCCAGCTACATCGAGGGGATCGGCTACACCTTC
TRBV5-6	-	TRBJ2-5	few	CASSFEGIQTQYF	TGTGCCAGCAGCTTCGAGGGTATACAGACCCAGTACTTC
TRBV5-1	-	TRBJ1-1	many	CASRWGSVTEAFF	TGCGCCAGCAGGTGGGGTTCGGTGACTGAAGCTTTCTTT
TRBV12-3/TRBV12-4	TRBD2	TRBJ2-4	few	CASGLAGGSIIAKNIQYF	TGTGCCAGCGGACTAGCGGGGGGGTCCATTATAGCCAAAAACATTCAGTACTTC
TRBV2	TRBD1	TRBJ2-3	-	CASRLRDRCTDTQYF	TGTGCCAGCAGGCTCCGGGACAGGTGTACAGATACGCAGTATTTT
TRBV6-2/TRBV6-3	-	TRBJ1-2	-	CASSYSTNTNYGYTF	TGTGCCAGCAGTTACTCGACCAATACCAACTATGGCTACACCTTC
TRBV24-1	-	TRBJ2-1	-	CATSLRDAYDEQFF	TGTGCCACCAGCCTCCGGGACGCTTACGATGAGCAGTTCTTC
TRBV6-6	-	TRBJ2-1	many	CASSYSPGNNEQFF	TGTGCCAGCAGTTACTCGCCAGGTAACAATGAGCAGTTCTTC
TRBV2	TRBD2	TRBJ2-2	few	CASSAGTSNTGELFF	TGTGCCAGCAGTGCCGGGACTAGCAACACCGGGGAGCTGTTTTTT
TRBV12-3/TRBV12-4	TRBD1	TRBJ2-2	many	CASRETGSNTGELFF	TGTGCCAGCAGGGAGACAGGGTCAAACACCGGGGAGCTGTTTTTT
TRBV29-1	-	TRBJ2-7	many	CSVSQGLSYEQYF	TGCAGCGTGTCACAGGGCTTGTCCTACGAGCAGTACTTC
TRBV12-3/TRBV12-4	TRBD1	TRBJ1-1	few	CASSPRDRAAFF	TGTGCCAGCAGTCCCCGGGACAGGGCCGCTTTCTTT
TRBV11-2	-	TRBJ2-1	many	CASSLDHSPNEQFF	TGTGCCAGCAGCTTAGATCACAGTCCAAATGAGCAGTTCTTC
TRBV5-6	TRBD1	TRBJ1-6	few	CASSSSGTGGSWNSPLHF	TGTGCCAGCAGCTCGTCCGGGACAGGGGGCTCTTGGAATTCACCCCTCCACTTT
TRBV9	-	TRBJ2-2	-	CASSVEPGNRGGRSGELFF	TGTGCCAGCAGCGTGGAGCCCGGGAACAGGGGAGGGAGAAGCGGGGAGCTGTTTTTT
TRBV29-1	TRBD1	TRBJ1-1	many	CSVPGQGAYSSAFF	TGCAGCGTTCCGGGACAGGGGGCCTACAGCTCAGCTTTCTTT
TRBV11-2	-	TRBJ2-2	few	CATEGLTGLGVTGELFF	TGTGCCACCGAGGGATTGACAGGACTGGGGGTCACCGGGGAGCTGTTTTTT
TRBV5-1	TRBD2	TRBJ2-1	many	CASSGPLAGGYNEQFF	TGCGCCAGCAGCGGACCCCTAGCGGGGGGCTACAATGAGCAGTTCTTC
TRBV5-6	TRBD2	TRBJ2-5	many	CASSLRTSGVKETQYF	TGTGCCAGCAGCTTGAGGACTAGCGGGGTAAAAGAGACCCAGTACTTC
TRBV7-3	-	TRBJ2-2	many	CASSLNIRGTGELFF	TGTGCCAGCAGCTTAAACATTAGGGGCACCGGGGAGCTGTTTTTT
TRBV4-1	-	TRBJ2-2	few	CASSQDGDGRAGELFF	TGCGCCAGCAGCCAAGATGGGGACGGACGGGCCGGGGAGCTGTTTTTT
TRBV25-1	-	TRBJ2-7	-	CASSEYGGGGEQYF	TGTGCCAGCAGTGAATATGGTGGGGGTGGCGAGCAGTACTTC
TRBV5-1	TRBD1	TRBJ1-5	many	CASSLQGQGNQPQHF	TGCGCCAGCAGCCTACAGGGGCAGGGCAATCAGCCCCAGCATTTT
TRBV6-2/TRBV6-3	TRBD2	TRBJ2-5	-	CASRRPSGQETQYF	TGTGCCAGCAGGAGGCCTAGCGGCCAAGAGACCCAGTACTTC
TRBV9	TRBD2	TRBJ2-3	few	CASSSRLAGGRDTQYF	TGTGCCAGCAGCTCCAGACTAGCGGGGGGCCGGGATACGCAGTATTTT
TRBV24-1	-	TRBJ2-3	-	CATSDATTSDTQYF	TGTGCCACCAGTGATGCGACTACGAGCGATACGCAGTATTTT
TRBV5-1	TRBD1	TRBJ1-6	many	CASSLSGQGRSPLHF	TGCGCCAGCAGCTTGTCCGGACAGGGGCGGTCACCCCTCCACTTT
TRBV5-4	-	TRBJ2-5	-	CASSSSGSRQETQYF	TGTGCCAGCAGCTCGTCCGGGTCCAGACAAGAGACCCAGTACTTC
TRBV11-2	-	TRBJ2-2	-	CASSTRQGENTGEVFF	TGTGCCAGCAGCACCCGACAGGGCGAGAACACCGGGGAGGTGTTTTTT
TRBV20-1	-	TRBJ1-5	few	CSAPDSLNQPQHF	TGCAGTGCCCCGGACAGTTTGAATCAGCCCCAGCATTTT
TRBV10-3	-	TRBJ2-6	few	CAISQLTYSGANVLTF	TGTGCCATCAGTCAGCTAACTTACTCTGGGGCCAACGTCCTGACTTTC
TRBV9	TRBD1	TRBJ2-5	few	CASSASTGSFQETQYF	TGTGCCAGCAGCGCTTCGACAGGGAGTTTCCAAGAGACCCAGTACTTC